This passage covers 2 T cell receptor beta chains from one sample sequenced in a study of CD8 T cells in ankylosing spondylitis. TCRdb passed the 5' RACE reads through MiXCR, listing each CDR3 protein once. Here the sample spans 200,000 to 300,000 distinct CDR3 sequences, roughly a quarter being singletons. The sequenced sample consisted of blood, either unsorted or a sorted T cell fraction (not recorded which). These TCRs come from a male donor with ankylosing spondylitis or in good health (not recorded which).

The chain couples TRBV11-2 to TRBJ2-1; no firm D call. Trimming took 1 base from V and 7 from J, leaving 11 bases between them. CDR3 length: 14 residues. Germline lookup yields CDR1 SGHAT and CDR2 FQNNGV. For the CDR3, the DNA is TGTGCCAGCAGCTTAGTCGTGATCGCGAATGAGCAGTTCTTC. Protein product: CASSLVVIANEQFF.

This clonotype was detected many times. J is TRBJ2-5 and V is TRBV9; the match to TRBD2 covers 12 bases. This CDR3 spans 16 amino acids. V was clipped by 3 bases and J by 0 bases; unmatched bases: 3. Germline V gene data show CDR1 as SGDLS and CDR2 as YYNGEE. CDR3 protein: CASSALAGGYQETQYF. The CDR3 nucleotides are TGTGCCAGCAGCGCCCTAGCGGGGGGGTACCAAGAGACCCAGTACTTC. The variable domain in full, with the rest retrieved from reference TRBV9 and TRBJ2-5, is DSGVTQTPKHLITATGQRVTLRCSPRSGDLSVYWYQQSLDQGLQFLIQYYNGEERAKGNILERFSAQQFPDLHSELNLSSLELGDSALYFCASSALAGGYQETQYFGPGTRLLVL.